A single sample is the source of the 20 T cell receptor beta chains below, sequenced in a study of blood T cell repertoires in COVID-19. The assay was immunoSEQ multiplex PCR, and TCRdb's table has in-frame clones only and misses some. The sample consists of 130,000 or so clones, around 87% of them appearing once. Sequenced sample: peripheral blood. All receptors come from a woman between 45 and 60 years old who had recovered from COVID-19.

On this clone: Other DNA sequences in this specimen translate into the identical CDR3. The chain carries TRBV5-1 and TRBJ2-3, with 10 bases fitting TRBD2. CDR3 length: 16 amino acids. Germline CDR1 reads SGHRS; CDR2 reads YFSETQ. Losses at the gene ends were 4 bases for V and 5 bases for J; bases not matched to a gene: 10. DNA for the CDR3: TGCGCCAGCAGCCCGGGTGCCAGCGGGGGGGGAGATACGCAGTATTTT. This translates into CASSPGASGGGDTQYF.

V gene TRBV13 combines with J gene TRBJ2-7, with D maybe TRBD1 (6 bases). With 4 bases removed from V and 9 bases from J, the gap between germline ends came to 25 bases. Germline loops: CDR1 PRHDT, CDR2 FYEKMQ (reference sequence). The CDR3 loop spans 16 amino acids. The CDR3 here is CASSWGTGTPDLGQYF. The CDR3 DNA reads as TGTGCCAGCAGCTGGGGGACCGGGACACCTGACCTTGGGCAGTACTTC.

The chain uses TRBV30 and TRBJ1-2; 10 bases agree with TRBD1. After removal of 2 bases from V and 14 bases from J, the junction contained 14 bases not matched to a gene. Germline V gene data show CDR1 as GTSNPN and CDR2 as SVGIG (reference sequence). The CDR3 spans 14 residues. The CDR3 DNA reads TGTGCCTGGAGTCCCACGACAGGGGGCGCGATGATTACCTTC. Its translation: CAWSPTTGGAMITF.

The chain couples TRBV5-6 to TRBJ1-1; D unclear. The germline CDR1 and CDR2 sequences are SGHDT and YYEEEE. V was cut by 1 base and J by 2 bases, with 15 bases left in between. The CDR3 sequence is 16 residues long. The CDR3 sequence: CASSLPPYSGNTEAFF. Written as DNA, the CDR3 is TGTGCCAGCAGCTTGCCTCCCTACTCAGGTAACACTGAAGCTTTCTTT.

The CDR3 here is CASSHEGLTNEKLFF. CDR3 in DNA: TGCGCCAGCAGCCATGAGGGACTAACTAATGAAAAACTGTTTTTT. The V and J genes are TRBV4-1 and TRBJ1-4; D is perhaps TRBD1 (5 bases). CDR3 length: 15 residues. Germline V gene sequence: CDR1 MGHRA, CDR2 YSYEKL. V dropped 3 bases and J dropped 1 base, with 9 bases sitting between them.

This sequence joins TRBV10-3 and TRBJ1-2; tentative D call: TRBD1 (6 bases). The CDR3 totals 14 residues. The V end was cut by 3 bases, the J end by 4 bases, with 12 bases between. The V gene's germline CDR1 is ENHRY and CDR2 SYGVKD. CDR3 protein: CAISDQGLVYGYTF. In DNA, the CDR3 is TGTGCCATCAGTGATCAGGGGTTGGTCTATGGCTACACCTTC.

This chain links TRBV7-6 with TRBJ2-1; no definite D call. The V gene lost 5 bases and the J gene lost 5 bases, with 10 bases spanning the gap. Per germline, CDR1 SGHVS and CDR2 FNYEAQ. The CDR3 is 13 amino acids. CDR3 loop: CASSTNSDNEQFF. As DNA, the CDR3 is TGTGCCAGCAGCACCAACTCGGACAATGAGCAGTTCTTC.

The rearrangement joins TRBV6-1 to TRBJ2-5, with D possibly being TRBD1 (6 bases). The CDR3 sequence is 14 residues long. Between the trimmed V and J ends, which lost 3 bases and 4 bases, there was a span of 12 bases. CDR1 MNHNS and CDR2 SASEGT come from the germline V gene. In DNA, the CDR3 is TGTGCCAGCAGTGAGATGGGGGCCCCAGAGACCCAGTACTTC. This gives the protein CASSEMGAPETQYF.

The rearrangement uses TRBV28 and TRBJ2-3, with 7 bases matching TRBD1. This CDR3 spans 14 amino acids. Trimming took 5 bases from V and 4 from J; bases not matched to a gene: 6. Germline V gene data show CDR1 as MDHEN and CDR2 as SYDVKM. CDR3 in amino acids: CASSEPGTADTQYF. The CDR3 DNA reads as TGTGCCAGCAGTGAGCCCGGGACAGCAGATACGCAGTATTTT.

The chain employs TRBV5-1 and TRBJ2-5; 9 positions agree with TRBD2. The CDR3 is 16 amino acids. The trim removed 3 bases at V and 5 bases at J, leaving 11 bases unmatched. CDR1 is SGHRS and CDR2 is YFSETQ in the germline V gene. The CDR3: CASSSGLSGGLETQYF. The CDR3 DNA follows: TGCGCCAGCAGCTCGGGCTTGAGCGGGGGGCTGGAGACCCAGTACTTC.

The rearrangement joins TRBV29-1 to TRBJ2-1; D is undetermined. V lost 7 bases and J 7 bases, leaving 8 bases between the germline ends. The CDR3 covers 10 residues. Germline lookup yields CDR1 SQVTM and CDR2 ANQGSEA. CDR3 DNA sequence: TGCAGCGCCCTGGCAAATGAGCAGTTCTTC. Its translation: CSALANEQFF.

This chain joins TRBV2 and TRBJ2-7; 7 bases align to TRBD1. V lost 7 bases and J lost 6; bases outside the gene matches: 12. CDR3 length: 14 residues. Germline assignment: CDR1 SNHLY and CDR2 FYNNEI. CDR3 sequence reads: CASTNRGLTSEQYF. CDR3 DNA: TGTGCCAGCACTAACAGGGGTCTAACGAGCGAGCAGTACTTC.

A note on this clone: The junction differs from germline at one of its ends, possibly a read error. V gene TRBV12-5 combines with J gene TRBJ2-7, with 7 nucleotides matching TRBD1. Per germline, CDR1 LGHNT and CDR2 FRNRAP. The CDR3 has 12 amino acids. The CDR3, as DNA: TGTGCTAGTGGTCTCATAGGGGGCGGCTGGGACTTC. It translates to CASGLIGGGWDF.

The rearrangement links TRBV5-1 to TRBJ2-3, with 13 bases that match TRBD2. The ends lost 3 bases at V and 2 bases at J; junction bases unmatched: 3. This CDR3 is 16 amino acids long. Germline loops: CDR1 SGHRS, CDR2 YFSETQ. As DNA, the CDR3 is TGCGCCAGCAGCTCGGGACTAGCGGGAAACACAGATACGCAGTATTTT. Protein: CASSSGLAGNTDTQYF.

The CDR3 region has the DNA TGTGCCAGCAGTTCCACCTCTAGCGGGAGTACAGATACGCAGTATTTT. It encodes CASSSTSSGSTDTQYF. The chain is built from TRBV11-1 and TRBJ2-3, with 10 nucleotides matching TRBD2. This CDR3 region has 16 residues. V lost 6 bases, J lost 3 bases, and 9 bases stayed unmatched. Per the germline V gene, CDR1 is SGHAT and CDR2 is FQDESV (reference sequence).

The gene calls are TRBV10-1 and TRBJ2-7; D may be TRBD1 (6 bases). CDR1 is WNHNN and CDR2 is SYGVQD in the germline V gene (reference sequence). Trimming shortened V by 6 bases and J by 3 bases, and 27 bases separated the two germline ends. The CDR3 contains 18 residues. DNA for the CDR3: TGCGCCAGCAGCGAACCGCCAGTCGACAGGCAAAGTTACTACGAGCAGTACTTC. Its protein product is CASSEPPVDRQSYYEQYF.

This clone was observed once. This chain connects TRBV5-4 to TRBJ2-7, with no clear D. CDR3 length: 14 amino acids. Germline V CDR1 and CDR2: SGHNT, YYREEE (reference sequence). V dropped 7 bases and J dropped 2 bases, with 16 bases sitting between them. The CDR3 DNA reads TGTGCCAGCCACGGGTACACCAATCCCTACGAGCAGTACTTC. Its translation is CASHGYTNPYEQYF.

This clone was counted a single time. The rearrangement links TRBV24-1 to TRBJ2-1, with D maybe TRBD1 (6 bases). Germline assignment: CDR1 KGHDR and CDR2 SFDVKD. The V gene lost 2 bases and the J gene lost 5 bases, with 12 bases spanning the gap. The CDR3 spans 15 residues. CDR3 in amino acids: CATSDWMGADNEQFF. For the CDR3, the DNA is TGTGCCACCAGTGATTGGATGGGGGCGGACAATGAGCAGTTCTTC.

This clone was seen only once. The J gene is TRBJ1-2, the V gene TRBV6-2 or TRBV6-3, with D maybe TRBD1 (6 bases). The CDR3 has 13 residues. V dropped 3 bases and J dropped 4 bases, with 9 bases sitting between them. The germline gives CDR1 MNHEY, CDR2 SVGEGT. CDR3 in amino acids: CASSYRGTYGYTF. The CDR3 bases are TGTGCCAGCAGTTATAGGGGGACCTATGGCTACACCTTC.

The chain is built from TRBV6-1 and TRBJ2-1, with a possible D match to TRBD1 (6 bases). The CDR3 length is 17 residues. Germline values: CDR1 MNHNS, CDR2 SASEGT. With 1 base removed from V and 6 bases from J, the gap between germline ends came to 19 bases. Written as DNA, the CDR3 is TGTGCCAGCAGTGAAGGGCTCGGGGACCAGGGGTTCAATGAGCAGTTCTTC. It codes for CASSEGLGDQGFNEQFF.